The 10 T cell receptor beta chains below all came from one sample that was sequenced in a study of blood T cell repertoires in COVID-19. The protocol was immunoSEQ multiplex PCR, while the TCRdb copy is restricted to in-frame clones and leaves out a portion. This table has roughly 240,000 clones, about 80% appearing once. The specimen was peripheral blood. Every receptor here comes from a woman over 75 with acute or convalescent COVID-19.

The V gene is TRBV11-2, the J gene TRBJ2-7; 8 bases fit TRBD1. The CDR3 sequence is 15 residues long. J gave up 3 bases and V 4 bases, and 8 bases lay outside the gene matches. Per germline, CDR1 SGHAT and CDR2 FQNNGV. The CDR3, as DNA: TGTGCCAGCAGCTCCTGGGCAGGGGGCGTCTACGAGCAGTACTTC. As protein: CASSSWAGGVYEQYF.

CDR3 sequence: CASSSNFGTGFPQETQYF. CDR3 sequence (DNA): TGTGCCAGCAGCTCAAACTTTGGGACAGGTTTCCCCCAAGAGACCCAGTACTTC. The rearrangement uses TRBV7-2 and TRBJ2-5; 8 nucleotides line up with TRBD1. From germline, CDR1 is SGHTA and CDR2 FQGNSA. The V segment lost 4 bases and the J segment 1 base; nucleotides outside the gene matches: 14. CDR3 size: 18 residues. Using reference TRBV7-2 and TRBJ2-5 for the parts outside the CDR3, the full variable domain is GAGVSQSPSNKVTEKGKDVELRCDPISGHTALYWYRQSLGQGLEFLIYFQGNSAPDKSGLPSDRFSAERTGGSVSTLTIQRTQQEDSAVYLCASSSNFGTGFPQETQYFGPGTRLLVL.

The chain joins TRBV27 to TRBJ2-1, with 15 bases identical to TRBD2. The CDR3 spans 18 residues. V lost 5 bases, J lost 7 bases, and 12 bases stayed unmatched. CDR1 and CDR2 (germline): MNHEY, SMNVEV (reference sequence). As DNA, the CDR3 is TGTGCCAGCAGTGCGAGGGGGACTAGCGGGAGGAGTAATAATGAGCAGTTCTTC. The encoded protein is CASSARGTSGRSNNEQFF.

The V and J genes are TRBV2 and TRBJ2-5; TRBD2 matches 15 bases. The CDR3 runs 16 residues. Germline values: CDR1 SNHLY, CDR2 FYNNEI. V was pared by 4 bases and J by 5 bases, with 5 bases of the junction left unmatched. The CDR3, as DNA: TGTGCCAGCAGTGTGGGACTAGCGGGGGGCTGGGAGACCCAGTACTTC. Protein product: CASSVGLAGGWETQYF. Looking up the rest from reference TRBV2 and TRBJ2-5 gives the full variable domain: EPEVTQTPSHQVTQMGQEVILRCVPISNHLYFYWYRQILGQKVEFLVSFYNNEISEKSEIFDDQFSVERPDGSNFTLKIRSTKLEDSAMYFCASSVGLAGGWETQYFGPGTRLLVL.

The genes are TRBV7-2 and TRBJ2-7; the D gene is possibly TRBD1 (6 bases). The CDR3 is made up of 13 amino acids. V lost 3 bases, J lost 5 bases, and 11 bases lay in between. Germline assignment: CDR1 SGHTA and CDR2 FQGNSA. The CDR3 loop is CASSLGQSDEQYF. The CDR3 DNA sequence: TGTGCCAGCAGCTTGGGACAAAGCGACGAGCAGTACTTC.

The chain uses TRBV27 and TRBJ2-7, with D possibly matching TRBD2 (6 bases). Trimming took off 6 bases at V and 6 bases at J, with 21 bases between the two ends. Germline CDR1 is MNHEY and CDR2 is SMNVEV (reference sequence). The CDR3 length is 15 residues. In DNA form, the CDR3 reads TGTGCCAGCAGGCCGATGACTGGGGCGGGAACCGAGCAGTACTTC. Protein: CASRPMTGAGTEQYF.

The chain uses TRBV4-2 and TRBJ1-6; the D is unclear. CDR3 size: 15 residues. The V gene's germline CDR1 is LGHNA and CDR2 YNFKEQ. V was trimmed by 3 bases and J by 1 base, leaving 7 bases between them. The CDR3 loop reads CASSQFRSYNSPLHF. The CDR3 nucleotides are TGTGCCAGCAGCCAGTTCCGGTCCTATAATTCACCCCTCCACTTT.

The chain couples TRBV3-1 (or the pseudogene TRBV3-2) to TRBJ1-4; unclear D gene. Germline V gene lookup returns CDR1 LGHDT and CDR2 YNNKEL (reference sequence). The CDR3 sequence is 15 residues long. V was trimmed by 4 bases and J by 8 bases, leaving 17 bases between them. The CDR3 DNA is TGTGCCAGCAGCCCCAATAAGCGGGGTTGGGAAAAACTGTTTTTT. Translation: CASSPNKRGWEKLFF.

The chain recombines TRBV11-2 with TRBJ2-2; D gene uncertain. The CDR3 runs to 13 residues. The V gene lost 8 bases and the J gene lost 3 bases, with 10 bases spanning the gap. Looked up from germline, CDR1 is SGHAT and CDR2 is FQNNGV. CDR3 loop: CASATQDTGELFF. The CDR3 DNA follows: TGTGCCAGCGCGACTCAAGACACCGGGGAGCTGTTTTTT. The variable domain in full, completed from reference TRBV11-2 and TRBJ2-2, reads EAGVAQSPRYKIIEKRQSVAFWCNPISGHATLYWYQQILGQGPKLLIQFQNNGVVDDSQLPKDRFSAERLKGVDSTLKIQPAKLEDSAVYLCASATQDTGELFFGEGSRLTVL.

This clone was found many times. The chain has TRBV12-5 and TRBJ2-1; TRBD1 matches at 8 bases. The CDR3 extends over 16 amino acids. J was trimmed by 4 bases and V by 4 bases; bases with no gene match: 9. From germline, CDR1 is LGHNT and CDR2 FRNRAP. The CDR3 reads CASGSTRTGNYNEQFF. The CDR3, as DNA: TGTGCTAGTGGTTCGACTCGGACAGGGAATTACAATGAGCAGTTCTTC.